This is a list of T cell receptor beta chains from one sample in a study of blood T cell repertoires in COVID-19. Generated by immunoSEQ multiplex PCR, the TCRdb table keeps only in-frame clones and is missing some. The sample holds approximately 390,000 clones, roughly 87% seen once. The material sequenced was PBMCs or T cells enriched from blood (not recorded which). Receptors originate from a woman aged 40 to 55 with acute COVID-19. CDR3s include the opening cysteine and the closing phenylalanine or tryptophan. A D gene is named only where the DNA matches it firmly. Only some rows state a clone size, as once, few, many or a class for expanded clones.

length	J	size	D	V	DNA	CDR3
15	TRBJ1-6	.	.	TRBV4-2	TGTGCCAGCAGCCAAGAGGCGGGGTATAATTCACCCCTCCACTTT	CASSQEAGYNSPLHF
14	TRBJ1-1	.	TRBD1	TRBV29-1	TGCAGCGTGACAGGGAGGTGGGGGGATACTGAAGCTTTCTTT	CSVTGRWGDTEAFF
15	TRBJ1-5	.	TRBD1	TRBV7-9	TGTGCCAGCAGCCCGTCGGACAGGGGCAATCAGCCCCAGCATTTT	CASSPSDRGNQPQHF
14	TRBJ2-1	.	TRBD2	TRBV19	TGTGCCAGTAGTTTTAGCGGGGGGGCCAATGAGCAGTTCTTC	CASSFSGGANEQFF
15	TRBJ1-2	.	TRBD1	TRBV19	TGTGCCAGTAGTATCCGGACAGGGCGAGGCTATGGCTACACCTTC	CASSIRTGRGYGYTF
16	TRBJ2-5	.	.	TRBV19	TGTGCCAGTAGTATAGGAGGAGCGGCCACACACGAGACCCAGTACTTC	CASSIGGAATHETQYF
13	TRBJ2-5	.	.	TRBV2	TGTGCCAGCAGTGGCAGGACTTGGGAGACCCAGTACTTC	CASSGRTWETQYF
16	TRBJ2-2	.	TRBD2	TRBV7-2	TGTGCCAGCAGCCTAGCGGGGGGACTGAACACCGGGGAGCTGTTTTTT	CASSLAGGLNTGELFF
12	TRBJ1-2	.	.	TRBV30	TGTGCCCGGGAGGGCAGGGTGGAAGGCTACACCTTC	CAREGRVEGYTF
14	TRBJ1-2	.	TRBD1	TRBV27	TGTGCCAGCAGTCCGCGGACAGGGGGCTATGGCTACACCTTC	CASSPRTGGYGYTF
14	TRBJ1-1	.	.	TRBV5-1	TGCGCCAGCAGCTTGGTCAGGGGGAACACTGAAGCTTTCTTT	CASSLVRGNTEAFF
14	TRBJ2-4	once	.	TRBV3-1/TRBV3-2	TGTGCCAGCAGCTTATCCGGGTCTCGGGACATTCAGTACTTC	CASSLSGSRDIQYF
14	TRBJ1-1	once	TRBD1	TRBV5-1	TGCGCCAGCAGCTTTACAGGGGGCCGGGGAGGCGCTTTCTTT	CASSFTGGRGGAFF
13	TRBJ1-2	.	TRBD1	TRBV12-3/TRBV12-4	TGTGCCAGCACCGAACAGGGGGGCTATGGCTACACCTTC	CASTEQGGYGYTF
17	TRBJ2-4	.	TRBD2	TRBV5-4	TGTGCCAGCAGCTCGTTAGCGGGGACCTTAGCCAAAAACATTCAGTACTTC	CASSSLAGTLAKNIQYF
13	TRBJ1-1	.	.	TRBV30	TGTGCCTGGAGTGTACTTTCGAACACTGAAGCTTTCTTT	CAWSVLSNTEAFF
15	TRBJ1-2	.	TRBD1	TRBV7-8	TGTGCCAGCAGCGCAGGACAGGTCTTTGGGTATGGCTACACCTTC	CASSAGQVFGYGYTF
15	TRBJ1-2	.	TRBD1	TRBV19	TGTGCCAGTAGCGTGGGGACAGGCAATAACTATGGCTACACCTTC	CASSVGTGNNYGYTF
14	TRBJ1-3	.	.	TRBV7-2	TGTGCCAGCAGCTTAGTCGGTGCTGGAAACACCATATATTTT	CASSLVGAGNTIYF
17	TRBJ1-1	.	TRBD1	TRBV5-1	TGCGCCAGCAGCTTGGGCACAGGGGTTGGGGGGAACACTGAAGCTTTCTTT	CASSLGTGVGGNTEAFF
19	TRBJ2-3	.	TRBD2	TRBV9	TGTGCCAGCAGCCCCGATGGACTAGCGGGGGGAAGCAGCACAGATACGCAGTATTTT	CASSPDGLAGGSSTDTQYF
15	TRBJ1-3	.	.	TRBV7-9	TGTGCCAGCAGCTTACAGGAAAGCTCTGGAAACACCATATATTTT	CASSLQESSGNTIYF
13	TRBJ1-1	.	.	TRBV7-9	TGTGCCAGCAGAATCTCTTTGGAGACTGAAGCTTTCTTT	CASRISLETEAFF
13	TRBJ1-2	.	.	TRBV18	TGTGCCAGCTCACCCGGAGGCCGCTATGGCTACACCTTC	CASSPGGRYGYTF
11	TRBJ2-1	.	TRBD1	TRBV2	TGTGCCAGCATCGGACAGGGCGAGCAGTTCTTC	CASIGQGEQFF
14	TRBJ2-3	.	.	TRBV3-1/TRBV3-2	TGTGCCAGCAGCCCTTACTCGGGCACAGATACGCAGTATTTT	CASSPYSGTDTQYF
15	TRBJ1-2	.	.	TRBV6-6	TGTGCCAGCAGTTACTCGGGCAGGGCTACGGATGGCTACACCTTC	CASSYSGRATDGYTF
14	TRBJ1-4	.	.	TRBV30	TGTGCCTGGAGTCCCCGGGCAACTAATGAAAAACTGTTTTTT	CAWSPRATNEKLFF
15	TRBJ2-1	.	TRBD2	TRBV9	TGTGCCAGCAGCGTCGACGGGGGGTTACACAATGAGCAGTTCTTC	CASSVDGGLHNEQFF
11	TRBJ1-3	once	.	TRBV30	TGTGCCTGGAACACTGGAAACACCATATATTTT	CAWNTGNTIYF
15	TRBJ2-3	once	.	TRBV19	TGTGCCAGTAGTCTTAAAGCGGCTAGCACAGATACGCAGTATTTT	CASSLKAASTDTQYF
11	TRBJ2-7	few	TRBD2	TRBV29-1	TGCAGCGTGGGGAGGGGCGGCGAGCAGTACTTC	CSVGRGGEQYF
13	TRBJ1-2	.	TRBD1	TRBV5-1	TGCGCCAGCAGCCCGGGACAGGGGGGCGGCTACACCTTC	CASSPGQGGGYTF
13	TRBJ2-7	.	.	TRBV18	TGTGCCAGCTCACCACCTCGCGCCTACGAGCAGTACTTC	CASSPPRAYEQYF
14	TRBJ2-7	.	TRBD2	TRBV5-6	TGTGCCAGCAGCCAGGGACTAGGGGGCTACGAGCAGTACTTC	CASSQGLGGYEQYF
15	TRBJ2-7	.	TRBD2	TRBV5-4	TGTGCCAGCAGCCCCAGGACTAGCGGTCCCTACGAGCAGTACTTC	CASSPRTSGPYEQYF
16	TRBJ1-1	.	.	TRBV5-1	TGCGCCAGCAGCTTGGCCCGGGGTCGAGGCAACACTGAAGCTTTCTTT	CASSLARGRGNTEAFF
15	TRBJ2-1	few	TRBD2	TRBV9	TGTGCCAGCAGCGTAGCCGGGGGGGCTGGAAATGAGCAGTTCTTC	CASSVAGGAGNEQFF
15	TRBJ2-3	.	.	TRBV19	TGTGCCAGTAGGCAGGGTTTTGGAAGCACAGATACGCAGTATTTT	CASRQGFGSTDTQYF
15	TRBJ1-3	.	.	TRBV9	TGTGCCAGCAGCGAGCCTCGCGGATCAGGAAACACCATATATTTT	CASSEPRGSGNTIYF
14	TRBJ1-2	.	.	TRBV6-1	TGTGCCAGCAGTGAGGCAGGTGAACTGTATGGCTACACCTTC	CASSEAGELYGYTF
13	TRBJ2-7	.	.	TRBV20-1	TGCAGTGCTAGTAGACAGGTTACCTACGAGCAGTACTTC	CSASRQVTYEQYF
15	TRBJ1-3	.	.	TRBV2	TGTGCCAGCAGTGAATTTCGGGGCTCTGGAAACACCATATATTTT	CASSEFRGSGNTIYF
14	TRBJ2-7	.	.	TRBV11-2	TGTGCCAGCAGCTTAGTTCGCAGAACCTACGAGCAGTACTTC	CASSLVRRTYEQYF
16	TRBJ2-1	.	.	TRBV19	TGTGCCAGTAGTATAGGGGGCGGGGGCCTCTACAATGAGCAGTTCTTC	CASSIGGGGLYNEQFF
15	TRBJ2-6	.	.	TRBV5-1	TGCGCCAGCAATCGGGGGTCGGGCGGGGCCAACGTCCTGACTTTC	CASNRGSGGANVLTF
14	TRBJ2-3	.	TRBD1	TRBV10-2	TGCGCCAGCTTCCGGACAGGGACGGCAGATACGCAGTATTTT	CASFRTGTADTQYF
17	TRBJ1-2	once	.	TRBV2	TGTGCCAGCAGTGACGAGGACGGGACAACCCTTAACTATGGCTACACCTTC	CASSDEDGTTLNYGYTF
15	TRBJ1-2	.	TRBD1	TRBV7-2	TGTGCCAGCAGCACCCGACAGGGTTGGGGCTATGGCTACACCTTC	CASSTRQGWGYGYTF
14	TRBJ2-6	.	.	TRBV6-5	TGTGCCAGCAGACTGGGCAATGGGGCCAACGTCCTGACTTTC	CASRLGNGANVLTF
16	TRBJ1-2	.	TRBD1	TRBV4-1	TGCGCCAGCAGCCAAACTCCAACCGGGACAGCCTATGGCTACACCTTC	CASSQTPTGTAYGYTF
13	TRBJ2-7	.	.	TRBV7-9	TGTGCCAGCACCGACGGACAGCCCTACGAGCAGTACTTC	CASTDGQPYEQYF